This TCR beta chain was sequenced during a study of cytomegalovirus exposure and HLA in healthy donors. This CDR3 is built from 16 residues. V shed 4 bases and J shed 7 bases, with 26 bases lying between them. CDR1 is GTSNPN, CDR2 SVGIG, per germline (reference sequence). This clone was counted once. Its antigen remains unidentified. Study-level findings and limits: Earlier analysis yielded a pattern in which most TCR beta V segments were productive about 90% or about 30% of the time.

PCR employed 60 Vbeta and 13 Jbeta primers. The data were produced by immunoSEQ multiplex PCR, yet TCRdb's version contains in-frame clones alone and is incomplete. The sample lists 97,000 or so clones, approximately 70% seen once, with about 2.5% in the top ten. The chain recombines TRBV30 with TRBJ2-7; possible D gene TRBD1, 8 bases. The TCR was taken from a man aged 50 to 59 in good health and CMV-seronegative. The source material was PBMCs. For the CDR3, the DNA is TGTGCCTGGAACCTTAAGGGGGGGCAGGGGGCGCGAGAGCAGTACTTC. Its protein product is CAWNLKGGQGAREQYF. Full variable domain (remainder filled in from reference TRBV30 and TRBJ2-7): SQTIHQWPATLVQPVGSPLSLECTVEGTSNPNLYWYRQAAGRGLQLLFYSVGIGQISSEVPQNLSASRPQDRQFILSSKKLLLSDSGFYLCAWNLKGGQGAREQYFGPGTRLTVT.